This entry concerns a single T cell receptor beta chain. Its antigen is currently unknown. Amplification of TCR beta CDR3 regions was performed using RNA transcripts as template. A first-round RT-PCR of the TCR CDR3 used the HTBI primer set. From the multiplex PCR reads, TCRdb called clonotypes with MiXCR, one entry per CDR3 protein. The top ten clones hold 15% of a sample with approximately 640,000 distinct CDR3 sequences, about 18% of them seen once. The V gene end was trimmed by 3 bases and the J gene end by 1 base; junction bases not matched to a gene: 11. Germline values: CDR1 SNHLY, CDR2 FYNNEI. The CDR3 runs 18 residues. This entry comes from a study of T cells in Graves' hyperthyroidism and ophthalmopathy. Findings and limits, study-wide: The model forecast ophthalmopathy, anticipating it by a median around 6.5 months before onset.

This rearrangement joins TRBV2 to TRBJ2-7, with 11 positions matching TRBD2. The TCR sequence derives from a man over 45 with Graves' hyperthyroidism. Material for sequencing was blood. The DNA of the CDR3 is TGTGCCAGCAGTGACGGTTATTGGGTAGCGGGAGGGTCCTACGAGCAGTACTTC. Protein product: CASSDGYWVAGGSYEQYF.